This is a list of T cell receptor beta chains from one sample in a study of blood T cell repertoires in COVID-19. Here immunoSEQ multiplex PCR was the method, and the copy in TCRdb shows in-frame clones only, minus some. In the table there are under 200,000 clones, roughly 78% of which are singletons. Source material: peripheral blood. The receptors derive from a woman aged 55-75 years with COVID-19, enrolled during active disease. Both conserved end residues are part of each CDR3. D genes are given only for firm matches. Size tells how often a clone was seen (once, few, many) or the class of an expanded clone, and some rows leave it out.

J gene: TRBJ1-2
D gene: NA
clone size: NA
V gene: TRBV18
CDR3 DNA: TGTGCCAGCTCACCACGAGGGGGGGGCTATGGCTACACCTTC
CDR3 protein: CASSPRGGGYGYTF

J gene: TRBJ2-7
D gene: TRBD2
clone size: NA
V gene: TRBV11-2
CDR3 DNA: TGTGCCAGCAGCAAGGGACTAGCGGGTCGAAGCTACGAGCAGTACTTC
CDR3 protein: CASSKGLAGRSYEQYF

J gene: TRBJ2-5
D gene: NA
clone size: few
V gene: TRBV7-3
CDR3 DNA: TGTGCCAGCAGCTTAACAGGGGCGATCCAAGAGACCCAGTACTTC
CDR3 protein: CASSLTGAIQETQYF

J gene: TRBJ2-1
D gene: TRBD2
clone size: NA
V gene: TRBV7-8
CDR3 DNA: TGTGCCAGCAGGCTCCTAGCGGGGGATCTCAATGAGCAGTTCTTC
CDR3 protein: CASRLLAGDLNEQFF

J gene: TRBJ2-3
D gene: NA
clone size: NA
V gene: TRBV28
CDR3 DNA: TGTGCCAGCAGTTTTCGGCGGGGTGGTGGCACAGATACGCAGTATTTT
CDR3 protein: CASSFRRGGGTDTQYF

J gene: TRBJ1-1
D gene: TRBD1
clone size: NA
V gene: TRBV3-1/TRBV3-2
CDR3 DNA: TGTGCCAGCAGCCGCGACCGGGACAGGGACACTGAAGCTTTCTTT
CDR3 protein: CASSRDRDRDTEAFF

J gene: TRBJ2-2
D gene: TRBD2
clone size: NA
V gene: TRBV19
CDR3 DNA: TGTGCCAGTAGTAGGGTAGCGGGACCCATCAACACCGGGGAGCTGTTTTTT
CDR3 protein: CASSRVAGPINTGELFF

J gene: TRBJ2-5
D gene: TRBD1
clone size: once
V gene: TRBV5-1
CDR3 DNA: TGCGCCAGCAGCGCGGGACAGGGGGCGAACATGGGCAACCAAGAGACCCAGTACTTC
CDR3 protein: CASSAGQGANMGNQETQYF

J gene: TRBJ1-4
D gene: NA
clone size: NA
V gene: TRBV6-5
CDR3 DNA: TGTGCCAGCAGTTACTCGCCGGGGGGGGCAGATGAAAAACTGTTTTTT
CDR3 protein: CASSYSPGGADEKLFF

J gene: TRBJ2-1
D gene: NA
clone size: NA
V gene: TRBV27
CDR3 DNA: TGTGCCAGCAGTACACTCGTATCGGGACAACCGTACAATGAGCAGTTCTTC
CDR3 protein: CASSTLVSGQPYNEQFF

J gene: TRBJ2-2
D gene: TRBD2
clone size: once
V gene: TRBV6-2/TRBV6-3
CDR3 DNA: TGTGCCAGCAGTTACTCAGGGGGGACTAGCTCGAACACCGGGGAGCTGTTTTTT
CDR3 protein: CASSYSGGTSSNTGELFF

J gene: TRBJ2-1
D gene: NA
clone size: NA
V gene: TRBV21-1
CDR3 DNA: TGTGCCAGCAGCAAAAGGGGGCGGGACAGGGGCTACAATGAGCAGTTCTTC
CDR3 protein: CASSKRGRDRGYNEQFF